Listed below are T cell receptor beta chains from one sample, sequenced in a study of read filtering for tumor transcriptome and immune sequencing. TCRdb reprocessed the reads via MiXCR and lists one record per CDR3 protein. The sample has about 54,000 distinct CDR3 sequences, 9% to 15% seen once; the top ten hold 15% to 20%. The material sequenced was a population of CD138-negative cells sorted from bone marrow. The receptors come from a donor over 35 with multiple myeloma. Each CDR3 is given with its conserved first and last residue. A D gene is named only where the DNA matches it firmly. A row's size may be missing; if present it is once, few, many or a size class.

V,size,J,D,CDR3,DNA
TRBV6-5,.,TRBJ1-2,.,CASSYSGVGPEKKNYGYAF,TGTGCCAGCAGTTATTCGGGGGTAGGGCCGGAAAAAAAGAACTATGGCTACGCCTTC
TRBV6-5,.,TRBJ1-5,TRBD1,CASRSGTGADNQPQHF,TGTGCCAGCAGGTCCGGGACAGGGGCGGACAATCAGCCCCAGCATTTT
TRBV20-1,many,TRBJ1-4,.,CSSPGATNEKLFF,TGCAGTTCACCAGGGGCAACTAATGAAAAACTGTTTTTT
TRBV30,many,TRBJ1-2,TRBD1,CAWSKGQGHGYTF,TGTGCCTGGAGTAAAGGACAGGGTCATGGCTACACCTTC
TRBV10-3,many,TRBJ2-3,TRBD1,CAIRRQGNTDTQYF,TGTGCCATCAGGAGACAGGGGAACACAGATACGCAGTATTTT
TRBV6-1,many,TRBJ1-1,.,CASSSDSLNTEAFF,TGTGCCAGCAGTTCCGACAGCCTGAACACTGAAGCTTTCTTT
TRBV5-1,many,TRBJ1-1,.,CASSFTARAEAFF,TGCGCCAGCAGCTTTACTGCACGGGCTGAAGCTTTCTTT
TRBV18,many,TRBJ1-1,TRBD1,CASSRGDRSYTEAFF,TGTGCCAGCTCGCGAGGGGACAGGTCATACACTGAAGCTTTCTTT
TRBV7-6,many,TRBJ2-3,.,CASSLDGVATQYF,TGTGCCAGCAGCTTAGATGGGGTGGCTACGCAGTATTTT
TRBV5-1,.,TRBJ1-3,.,CASSLFAGNTIYF,TGCGCCAGCAGCTTGTTCGCCGGAAACACCATATATTTT
TRBV11-2,.,TRBJ2-1,.,CASSHGEAFSYNEQFF,TGTGCCAGCAGCCATGGGGAAGCCTTCTCCTACAATGAGCAGTTCTTC
TRBV6-4,many,TRBJ2-5,TRBD1,CASSLGQGETQYF,TGTGCCAGCAGCCTCGGACAGGGAGAGACCCAGTACTTC
TRBV5-1,.,TRBJ2-3,TRBD2,CASTIAGAQTQYF,TGCGCCAGCACAATAGCGGGGGCCCAGACGCAGTATTTT
TRBV29-1,many,TRBJ2-1,TRBD1,CSVEGWTGGVEQFF,TGCAGCGTTGAAGGGTGGACAGGGGGCGTTGAGCAGTTCTTC
TRBV6-2/TRBV6-3,many,TRBJ2-3,TRBD2,CASSYRNLADSTDTQYF,TGTGCCAGCAGTTACCGCAATCTAGCGGATTCCACAGATACGCAGTATTTT
TRBV7-6,many,TRBJ1-5,.,CASSERKSDSRDSNQPQHF,TGTGCCAGCAGCGAAAGAAAATCGGACAGCCGGGACAGCAATCAGCCCCAGCATTTT
TRBV7-9,many,TRBJ1-1,.,CASRPDTNTEAFF,TGTGCCAGCAGACCAGACACGAACACTGAAGCTTTCTTT
TRBV4-2,many,TRBJ2-1,.,CASSQGAAKGYNEQFF,TGTGCCAGCAGCCAAGGGGCGGCTAAAGGATACAATGAGCAGTTCTTC
TRBV5-1,many,TRBJ1-5,.,CASSLDGMNQPQHF,TGCGCCAGCAGCTTGGACGGGATGAATCAGCCCCAGCATTTT
TRBV7-9,many,TRBJ2-2,.,CASSFRNSWELFF,TGTGCCAGCAGCTTCCGGAATTCCTGGGAGCTGTTTTTT
TRBV4-1,many,TRBJ2-7,.,CASSQEASGLGFDEQYF,TGCGCCAGCAGCCAAGAGGCCTCCGGGTTAGGGTTTGACGAGCAGTACTTC
TRBV7-9,many,TRBJ2-7,.,CASSFPARSGEQYF,TGTGCCAGCAGCTTCCCGGCCAGGTCGGGCGAGCAGTACTTC
TRBV6-6,many,TRBJ2-1,.,CASTFRDNYNEQFF,TGTGCCAGCACCTTCCGGGACAACTACAATGAGCAGTTCTTC
TRBV6-1,many,TRBJ1-1,TRBD1,CASSYSPGQRTKEAFF,TGTGCCAGCAGCTATTCTCCGGGACAGCGGACGAAAGAAGCTTTCTTT
TRBV7-2,many,TRBJ2-1,.,CASSLANRNEQFF,TGTGCCAGCAGCTTAGCGAACCGGAATGAGCAGTTCTTC
TRBV11-2,many,TRBJ2-5,.,CASSHSRGPAGKTQYF,TGTGCCAGCAGCCATAGCCGGGGGCCTGCTGGAAAGACCCAGTACTTC
TRBV20-1,many,TRBJ2-5,.,CSADRQETQYF,TGCAGTGCCGATAGACAAGAGACCCAGTACTTC
TRBV5-4,few,TRBJ2-2,.,CASSPGGRGDTGELFF,TGTGCCAGCAGCCCGGGGGGCAGGGGGGACACCGGGGAGCTGTTTTTT
TRBV20-1,many,TRBJ2-7,.,CSASAGSYEQYF,TGCAGTGCTAGCGCAGGGTCCTACGAGCAGTACTTC
TRBV7-9,few,TRBJ2-5,.,CASSLVQEGETQYF,TGTGCCAGCAGCTTAGTACAGGAGGGAGAGACCCAGTACTTC
TRBV9,many,TRBJ2-3,.,CASSVEGRQVAADTQYF,TGTGCCAGCAGCGTAGAAGGTCGGCAGGTTGCAGCAGATACGCAGTATTTT
TRBV3-1,many,TRBJ2-1,TRBD2,CASSQGASGDNEQFF,TGTGCCAGCAGCCAAGGGGCTAGCGGAGACAATGAGCAGTTCTTC
TRBV18,many,TRBJ1-5,TRBD1,CASSPRGQEPQHF,TGTGCCAGCTCACCAAGGGGGCAGGAGCCCCAGCATTTT
TRBV11-2,few,TRBJ2-1,TRBD1,CASSLVQGVEADEQLF,TGTGCCAGCAGCTTAGTACAGGGGGTCGAGGCCGATGAGCAACTCTTC
TRBV12-3/TRBV12-4,many,TRBJ2-7,.,CASSPLSNSYEQYF,TGTGCCAGCAGTCCGCTTTCTAACTCCTACGAGCAGTACTTC
TRBV18,.,TRBJ2-5,.,CASSPPSVQETQYF,TGTGCCAGCTCACCTCCTAGCGTTCAAGAGACCCAGTACTTC
TRBV6-5,many,TRBJ1-1,.,CASSYDTEAFF,TGTGCCAGCAGTTACGACACTGAAGCTTTCTTT
TRBV28,few,TRBJ2-5,TRBD1,CASGGQVKQETQYF,TGTGCCAGCGGAGGACAGGTTAAACAAGAGACCCAGTACTTC
TRBV7-2,.,TRBJ2-7,.,CASSLNGQTYEQYF,TGTGCCAGCAGCTTGAACGGGCAAACCTACGAGCAGTACTTC
TRBV23-1,many,TRBJ2-2,.,CASSQSKHPNTGELFF,TGCGCCAGCAGTCAATCGAAACATCCTAACACCGGGGAGCTGTTTTTT
TRBV12-3/TRBV12-4,few,TRBJ2-5,.,CASSQPLGEETQYF,TGTGCCAGCAGCCAACCCCTTGGGGAAGAGACCCAGTACTTC
TRBV6-1,many,TRBJ2-5,TRBD2,CASSEGGGFETQYF,TGTGCCAGCAGTGAAGGGGGAGGGTTTGAGACCCAGTACTTC
TRBV6-4,many,TRBJ2-3,TRBD2,CASRPTSGGFTDTQYF,TGTGCCAGCAGACCTACTAGCGGGGGGTTCACAGATACGCAGTATTTT
TRBV2,.,TRBJ2-7,.,CASGDQGYEQYF,TGTGCCAGCGGCGACCAAGGATACGAGCAGTACTTC
TRBV5-1,many,TRBJ2-6,.,CASSLALRQTSGANVLTF,TGCGCCAGCAGCTTGGCACTTCGTCAGACCTCTGGGGCCAACGTCCTGACTTTC
TRBV6-6,many,TRBJ1-1,TRBD1,CASTGTGGVRTEAFF,TGTGCCTCGACCGGGACAGGGGGCGTCCGAACTGAAGCTTTCTTT
TRBV10-3,many,TRBJ2-7,.,CAISERGQVAYEQYF,TGTGCCATCAGTGAACGGGGGCAGGTTGCCTACGAGCAGTACTTC
TRBV24-1,many,TRBJ1-5,TRBD1,CATSDPPGQGGRNQPQHF,TGTGCCACCAGTGATCCTCCGGGACAGGGGGGGAGAAATCAGCCCCAGCATTTT
TRBV25-1,many,TRBJ2-1,.,CASSPGVSYNEQFF,TGTGCCAGCAGTCCAGGAGTCTCCTACAATGAGCAGTTCTTC
TRBV20-1,many,TRBJ1-6,.,CSARGPINSPLHF,TGCAGTGCTAGAGGCCCGATTAATTCACCCCTCCACTTT
TRBV18,many,TRBJ1-1,.,CASSLSLGDNEAFF,TGTGCCAGCTCACTGAGCCTCGGGGATAATGAAGCTTTCTTT
TRBV29-1,medium-sized,TRBJ1-1,.,CSVQTVLNTEAFF,TGCAGCGTCCAGACAGTCTTGAACACTGAAGCTTTCTTT
TRBV20-1,many,TRBJ1-2,.,CSARDPGASYGYTF,TGCAGTGCTAGAGACCCCGGGGCGTCCTATGGCTACACCTTC